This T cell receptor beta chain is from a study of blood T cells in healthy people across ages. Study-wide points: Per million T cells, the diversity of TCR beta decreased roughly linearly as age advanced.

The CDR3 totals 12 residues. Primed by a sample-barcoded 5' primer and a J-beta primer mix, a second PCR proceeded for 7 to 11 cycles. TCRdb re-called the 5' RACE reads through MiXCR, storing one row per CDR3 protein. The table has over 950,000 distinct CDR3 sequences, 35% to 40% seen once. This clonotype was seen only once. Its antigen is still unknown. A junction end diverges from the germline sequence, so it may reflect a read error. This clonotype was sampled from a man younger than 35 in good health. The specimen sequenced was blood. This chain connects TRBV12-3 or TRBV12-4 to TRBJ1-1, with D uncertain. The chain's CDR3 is CASSFGNTEVFF. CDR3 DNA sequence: TGTGCCAGCAGTTTCGGAAACACTGAAGTTTTCTTT.